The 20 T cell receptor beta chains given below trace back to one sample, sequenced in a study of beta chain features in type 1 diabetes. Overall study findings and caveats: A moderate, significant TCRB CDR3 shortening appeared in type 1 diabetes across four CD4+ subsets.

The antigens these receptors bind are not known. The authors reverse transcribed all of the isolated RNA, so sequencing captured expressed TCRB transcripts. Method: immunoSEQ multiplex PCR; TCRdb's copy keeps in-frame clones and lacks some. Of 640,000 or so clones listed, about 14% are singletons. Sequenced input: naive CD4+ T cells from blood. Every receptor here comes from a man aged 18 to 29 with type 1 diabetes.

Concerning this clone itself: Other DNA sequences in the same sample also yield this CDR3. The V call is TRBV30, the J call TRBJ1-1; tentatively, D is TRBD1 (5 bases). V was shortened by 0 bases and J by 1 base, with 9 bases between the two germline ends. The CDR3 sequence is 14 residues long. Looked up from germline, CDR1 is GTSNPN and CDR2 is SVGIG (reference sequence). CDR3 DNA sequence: TGTGCCTGGAGTGTATTAGGGGCGAACACTGAAGCTTTCTTT. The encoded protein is CAWSVLGANTEAFF. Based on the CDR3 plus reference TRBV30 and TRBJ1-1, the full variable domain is SQTIHQWPATLVQPVGSPLSLECTVEGTSNPNLYWYRQAAGRGLQLLFYSVGIGQISSEVPQNLSASRPQDRQFILSSKKLLLSDSGFYLCAWSVLGANTEAFFGQGTRLTVV.

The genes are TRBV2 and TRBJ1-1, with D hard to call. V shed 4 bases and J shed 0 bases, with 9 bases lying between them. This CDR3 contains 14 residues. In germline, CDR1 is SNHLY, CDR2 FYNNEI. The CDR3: CASSVGSMNTEAFF. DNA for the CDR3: TGTGCCAGCAGTGTTGGCAGCATGAACACTGAAGCTTTCTTT.

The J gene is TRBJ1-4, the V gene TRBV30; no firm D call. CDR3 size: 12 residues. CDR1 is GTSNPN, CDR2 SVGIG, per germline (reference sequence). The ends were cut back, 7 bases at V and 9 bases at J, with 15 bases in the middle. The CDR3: CASEEYRKKLFF. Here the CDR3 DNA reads TGTGCCTCGGAAGAGTATCGTAAAAAACTGTTTTTT.

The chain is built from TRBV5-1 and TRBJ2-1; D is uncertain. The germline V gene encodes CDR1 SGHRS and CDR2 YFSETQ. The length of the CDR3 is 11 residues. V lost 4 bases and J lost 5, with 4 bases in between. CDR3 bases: TGCGCCAGCAGCCAAAACAATGAGCAGTTCTTC. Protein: CASSQNNEQFF.

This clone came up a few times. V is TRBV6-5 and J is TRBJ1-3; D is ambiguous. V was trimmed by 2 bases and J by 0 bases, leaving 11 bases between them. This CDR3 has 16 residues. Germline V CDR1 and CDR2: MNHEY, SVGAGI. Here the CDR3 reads CASSYLKGSSGNTIYF. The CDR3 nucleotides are TGTGCCAGCAGTTACCTAAAAGGTAGCTCTGGAAACACCATATATTTT.

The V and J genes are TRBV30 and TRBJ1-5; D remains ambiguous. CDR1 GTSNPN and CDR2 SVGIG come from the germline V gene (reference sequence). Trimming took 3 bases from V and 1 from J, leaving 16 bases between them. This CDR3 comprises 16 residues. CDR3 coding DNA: TGTGCCTGGAGCGCCTTTGGTGGGTCAAGCAATCAGCCCCAGCATTTT. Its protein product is CAWSAFGGSSNQPQHF.

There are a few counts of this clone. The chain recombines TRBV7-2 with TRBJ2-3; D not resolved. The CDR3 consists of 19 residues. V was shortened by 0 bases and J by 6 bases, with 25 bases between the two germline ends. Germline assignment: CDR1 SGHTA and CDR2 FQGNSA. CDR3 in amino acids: CASSLAPVGLGWRLDTQYF. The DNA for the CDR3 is TGTGCCAGCAGCTTAGCCCCGGTAGGGTTAGGATGGCGGCTCGATACGCAGTATTTT.

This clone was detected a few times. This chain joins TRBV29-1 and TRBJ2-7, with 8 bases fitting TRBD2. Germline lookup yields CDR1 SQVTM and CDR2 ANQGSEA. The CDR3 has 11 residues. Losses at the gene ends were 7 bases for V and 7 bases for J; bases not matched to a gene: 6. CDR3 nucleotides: TGCAGCGGTGGGACGGGAGGGGAGCAGTACTTC. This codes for CSGGTGGEQYF.

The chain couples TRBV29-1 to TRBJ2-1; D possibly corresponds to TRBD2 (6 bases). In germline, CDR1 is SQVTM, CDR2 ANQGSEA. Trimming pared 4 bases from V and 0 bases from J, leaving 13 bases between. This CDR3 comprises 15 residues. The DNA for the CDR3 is TGCAGCGTTGCCACTAGCAGCTCCTCCTACAATGAGCAGTTCTTC. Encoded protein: CSVATSSSSYNEQFF.

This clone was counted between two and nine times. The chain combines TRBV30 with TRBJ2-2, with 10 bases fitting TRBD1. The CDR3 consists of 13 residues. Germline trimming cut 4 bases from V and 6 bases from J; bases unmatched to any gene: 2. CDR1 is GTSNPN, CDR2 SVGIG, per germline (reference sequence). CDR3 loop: CAWTTGGPGELFF. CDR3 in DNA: TGTGCCTGGACGACAGGGGGCCCCGGGGAGCTGTTTTTT. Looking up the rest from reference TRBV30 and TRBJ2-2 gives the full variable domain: SQTIHQWPATLVQPVGSPLSLECTVEGTSNPNLYWYRQAAGRGLQLLFYSVGIGQISSEVPQNLSASRPQDRQFILSSKKLLLSDSGFYLCAWTTGGPGELFFGEGSRLTVL.

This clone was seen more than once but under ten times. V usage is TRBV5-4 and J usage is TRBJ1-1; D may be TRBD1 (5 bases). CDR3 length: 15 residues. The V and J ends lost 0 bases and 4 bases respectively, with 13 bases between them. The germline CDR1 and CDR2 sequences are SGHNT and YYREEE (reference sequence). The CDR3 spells CASSLDLQGPTEAFF. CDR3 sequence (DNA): TGTGCCAGCAGCTTGGATCTCCAGGGACCCACTGAAGCTTTCTTT.

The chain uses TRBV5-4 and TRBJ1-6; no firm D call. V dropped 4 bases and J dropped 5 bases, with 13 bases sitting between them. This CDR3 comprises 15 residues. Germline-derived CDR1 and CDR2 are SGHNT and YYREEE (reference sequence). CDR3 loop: CASSGGFGDNSPLHF. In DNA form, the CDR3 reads TGTGCCAGCAGCGGAGGGTTTGGGGATAATTCACCCCTCCACTTT.

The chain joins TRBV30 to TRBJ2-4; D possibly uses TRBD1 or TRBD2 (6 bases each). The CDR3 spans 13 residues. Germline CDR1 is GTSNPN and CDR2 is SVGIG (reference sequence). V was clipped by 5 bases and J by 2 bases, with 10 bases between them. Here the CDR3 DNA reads TGTGCCTGGGGACGGGGGCCCAAAAACATTCAGTACTTC. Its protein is CAWGRGPKNIQYF.

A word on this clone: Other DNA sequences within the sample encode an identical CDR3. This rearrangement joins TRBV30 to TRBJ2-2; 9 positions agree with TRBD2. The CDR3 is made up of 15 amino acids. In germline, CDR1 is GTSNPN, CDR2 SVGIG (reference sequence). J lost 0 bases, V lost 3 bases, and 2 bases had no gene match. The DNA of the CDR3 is TGTGCCTGGAGGATAGCGGGGGCGAACACCGGGGAGCTGTTTTTT. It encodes CAWRIAGANTGELFF.

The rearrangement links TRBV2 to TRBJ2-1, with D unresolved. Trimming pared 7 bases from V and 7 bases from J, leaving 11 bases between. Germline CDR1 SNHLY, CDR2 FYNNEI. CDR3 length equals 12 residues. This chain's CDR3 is CASTVGMNEQFF. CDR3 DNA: TGTGCCAGCACCGTTGGGATGAATGAGCAGTTCTTC.

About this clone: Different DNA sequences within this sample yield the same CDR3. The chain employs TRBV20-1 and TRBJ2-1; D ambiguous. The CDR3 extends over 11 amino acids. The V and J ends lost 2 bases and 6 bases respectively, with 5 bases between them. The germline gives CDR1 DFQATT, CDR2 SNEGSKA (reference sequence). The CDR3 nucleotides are TGCAGTGCTAGACCCAGCAATGAGCAGTTCTTC. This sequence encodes CSARPSNEQFF.

CDR3 residues: CASSSSPLAYEQYF. The CDR3 DNA is TGTGCCAGCAGTTCCTCTCCACTAGCCTACGAGCAGTACTTC. The gene calls are TRBV6-5 and TRBJ2-7; tentative D call: TRBD2 (5 bases). The CDR3 is 14 residues long. From germline, CDR1 is MNHEY and CDR2 SVGAGI. V lost 4 bases to trimming and J lost 2 bases, with 12 bases between them.

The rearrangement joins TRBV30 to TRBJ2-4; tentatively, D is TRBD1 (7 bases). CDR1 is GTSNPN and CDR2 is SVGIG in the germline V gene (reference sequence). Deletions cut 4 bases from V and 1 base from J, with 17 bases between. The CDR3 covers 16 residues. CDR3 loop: CAWTLRGAQAKNIQYF. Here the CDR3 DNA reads TGTGCCTGGACCCTCAGGGGGGCGCAGGCCAAAAACATTCAGTACTTC.

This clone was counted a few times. The DNA of the CDR3 is TGTGCCAGTAATACAGCCTACTATGGCTACACCTTC. Translated: CASNTAYYGYTF. This sequence joins TRBV19 and TRBJ1-2; D is unresolved. Per the germline V gene, CDR1 is LNHDA and CDR2 is SQIVND (reference sequence). Trimming removed 7 bases from V and 3 bases from J, with 9 bases in between. This CDR3 is built from 12 residues.

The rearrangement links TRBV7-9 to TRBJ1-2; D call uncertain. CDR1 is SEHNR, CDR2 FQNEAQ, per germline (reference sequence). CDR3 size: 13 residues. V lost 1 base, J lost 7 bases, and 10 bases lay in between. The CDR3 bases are TGTGCCAGCAGCTTAGTGGGGTTTGGTGGCTACACCTTC. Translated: CASSLVGFGGYTF. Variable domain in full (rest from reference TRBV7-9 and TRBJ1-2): DTGVSQNPRHKITKRGQNVTFRCDPISEHNRLYWYRQTLGQGPEFLTYFQNEAQLEKSRLLSDRFSAERPKGSFSTLEIQRTEQGDSAMYLCASSLVGFGGYTFGSGTRLTVV.